The 18 T cell receptor beta chains below were found in one sample sequenced in a study of blood T cell repertoires in COVID-19. Sequencing used immunoSEQ multiplex PCR; TCRdb keeps in-frame clones, though not all of them. The data contain 95,000 to 150,000 clones, approximately 87% of them singletons. The sequencing sample was made of peripheral blood. The source is a woman in her 70s with acute or convalescent COVID-19.

V is TRBV5-1 and J is TRBJ1-5; D is unresolved. Trimming took off 4 bases at V and 1 base at J, with 9 bases between the two ends. The germline V gene has CDR1 SGHRS and CDR2 YFSETQ. The CDR3 totals 14 residues. The CDR3 DNA is TGCGCCAGCAGCCTCGGACTGAGCAATCAGCCCCAGCATTTT. Amino acid sequence: CASSLGLSNQPQHF.

The V and J genes are TRBV5-1 and TRBJ2-5, with 11 bases aligning to TRBD2. Germline V gene sequence: CDR1 SGHRS, CDR2 YFSETQ. The V and J ends lost 4 bases and 5 bases, in that order; junction bases with no gene match: 13. The length of the CDR3 is 17 residues. The DNA of the CDR3 is TGCGCCAGCAGCCCAAGACTAGCGGGGTCTGGTATGGAGACCCAGTACTTC. Translation gives CASSPRLAGSGMETQYF.

The chain employs TRBV3-1 (or the pseudogene TRBV3-2) and TRBJ2-1, with D maybe TRBD2 (6 bases). The CDR3 is made up of 15 amino acids. V was clipped by 1 base and J by 2 bases, with 9 bases between them. CDR1 is LGHDT, CDR2 YNNKEL, per germline (reference sequence). CDR3 sequence: CASSQVAGPYNEQFF. The CDR3 DNA is TGTGCCAGCAGCCAAGTGGCGGGACCCTACAATGAGCAGTTCTTC.

The DNA for the CDR3 is TGTGCCAGCAGCCCGAGGGACATCAACTATGGCTACACCTTC. Translation gives CASSPRDINYGYTF. The chain is built from TRBV3-1 (or the pseudogene TRBV3-2) and TRBJ1-2; a possible D gene is TRBD1 (6 bases). V was trimmed by 4 bases and J by 2 bases, leaving 11 bases between them. The CDR3 loop spans 14 amino acids. The germline gives CDR1 LGHDT, CDR2 YNNKEL (reference sequence).

The gene calls are TRBV7-7 and TRBJ2-1; 11 positions agree with TRBD1. Germline V gives CDR1 SSHAT, CDR2 FNYEAQ (reference sequence). This CDR3 has 14 residues. Trimming at V came to 5 bases and at J to 6 bases, leaving 3 bases not matched to a gene. CDR3 nucleotide sequence: TGTGCCAGCAGCCGGGGGACAGGGGGCAATGAGCAGTTCTTC. Amino acids: CASSRGTGGNEQFF.

This clone appeared once. The chain has TRBV10-2 and TRBJ1-1; 9 bases are a match to TRBD1. CDR1 and CDR2 (germline): WSHSY, SAAADI. V was pared by 3 bases and J by 2 bases, with 4 bases of the junction left unmatched. The CDR3 contains 15 residues. CDR3 DNA sequence: TGCGCCAGCAGTGACCTGACAGGGGGAAACACTGAAGCTTTCTTT. Amino acids: CASSDLTGGNTEAFF.

In its sample, this clone was seen once. This chain connects TRBV18 to TRBJ2-7; D not resolved. CDR1 is KGHSH and CDR2 is LQKENI in the germline V gene. Trimming left V 1 base short and J 7 bases short, with 11 bases between. The CDR3 has 13 residues. The CDR3 coding sequence is TGTGCCAGCTCACCACAGGAGCTGAGGGAGCAGTACTTC. It encodes CASSPQELREQYF.

This chain links TRBV10-1 with TRBJ2-3; D gene unclear. There are 13 residues in the CDR3. Germline CDR1 reads WNHNN; CDR2 reads SYGVQD (reference sequence). V shed 6 bases and J shed 5 bases, with 12 bases lying between them. Written as DNA, the CDR3 is TGCGCCAGCAGCGGTCCGGTCGTAGATACGCAGTATTTT. Translated, it gives CASSGPVVDTQYF.

The CDR3 DNA sequence: TGTGCCAGCAGGAGTTCTAGCAATCAGCCCCAGCATTTT. Residues: CASRSSSNQPQHF. The chain carries TRBV2 and TRBJ1-5; D uncertain. In germline, CDR1 is SNHLY, CDR2 FYNNEI. V was clipped by 6 bases and J by 0 bases, with 6 bases between them. The CDR3 is made up of 13 amino acids.

This chain links TRBV3-1 (or the pseudogene TRBV3-2) with TRBJ1-5; no clear D. Trimming left V 0 bases short and J 4 bases short, with 4 bases between. Germline CDR1 is LGHDT and CDR2 is YNNKEL (reference sequence). The CDR3 loop spans 13 amino acids. Here the CDR3 DNA reads TGTGCCAGCAGCCAAGATAGAAATCAGCCCCAGCATTTT. Translation: CASSQDRNQPQHF.

The chain couples TRBV5-1 to TRBJ2-2, with TRBD2 as a possible D gene (6 bases). The germline V gene encodes CDR1 SGHRS and CDR2 YFSETQ. CDR3 length: 15 amino acids. V was pared by 4 bases and J by 2 bases, with 12 bases between. The CDR3 sequence: CASSGRTTNTGELFF. CDR3 sequence (DNA): TGCGCCAGCAGCGGTAGGACTACTAACACCGGGGAGCTGTTTTTT.

The rearrangement uses TRBV3-1 (or the pseudogene TRBV3-2) and TRBJ2-6; D is ambiguous. Trimming left V 1 base short and J 2 bases short, with 12 bases between. The CDR3 runs to 17 residues. CDR1 is LGHDT, CDR2 YNNKEL, per germline (reference sequence). DNA for the CDR3: TGTGCCAGCAGCCAAGTTAGCACCAGCGCTGGGGCCAACGTCCTGACTTTC. This translates into CASSQVSTSAGANVLTF.

The chain is built from TRBV9 and TRBJ1-2; 7 nucleotides agree with TRBD1. The junction had 7 bases not matched to a gene; V was cut back by 3 bases and J by 8 bases. Germline lookup yields CDR1 SGDLS and CDR2 YYNGEE. This CDR3 comprises 13 residues. The CDR3 region is CASSATGTGGYTF. The CDR3 DNA reads as TGTGCCAGCAGCGCGACAGGGACGGGCGGCTACACCTTC.

The CDR3 nucleotides are TGTGCCAGCACCACAGGGCCCGGGGAGCTGTTTTTT. Protein: CASTTGPGELFF. This chain connects TRBV6-5 to TRBJ2-2, with D perhaps matching TRBD1 (6 bases). Trimming left V 7 bases short and J 6 bases short, with 9 bases between. Looked up from germline, CDR1 is MNHEY and CDR2 is SVGAGI. There are 12 residues in the CDR3.

The chain couples TRBV28 to TRBJ1-5, with D possibly matching TRBD1 (6 bases). V lost 1 base and J 0 bases, leaving 16 bases between the germline ends. Germline loops: CDR1 MDHEN, CDR2 SYDVKM. The CDR3 length is 18 residues. The CDR3 spells CASSLLALQGSSNQPQHF. CDR3 nucleotide sequence: TGTGCCAGCAGTTTATTGGCACTACAGGGATCTAGCAATCAGCCCCAGCATTTT. Drawing the rest from reference TRBV28 and TRBJ1-5, the complete variable domain is DVKVTQSSRYLVKRTGEKVFLECVQDMDHENMFWYRQDPGLGLRLIYFSYDVKMKEKGDIPEGYSVSREKKERFSLILESASTNQTSMYLCASSLLALQGSSNQPQHFGDGTRLSIL.

J is TRBJ2-2 and V is TRBV19, with D possibly TRBD1 on 5 matching bases. There are 15 residues in the CDR3. Trimming took off 7 bases at V and 3 bases at J, with 15 bases between the two ends. Germline loops: CDR1 LNHDA, CDR2 SQIVND (reference sequence). In DNA form, the CDR3 reads TGTGCCAGTATGGGTGGGCAGGGCGACACCGGGGAGCTGTTTTTT. This encodes CASMGGQGDTGELFF.

The chain couples TRBV7-9 to TRBJ1-2; TRBD1 matches 10 bases. The CDR3 runs to 13 residues. Germline CDR1 SEHNR, CDR2 FQNEAQ (reference sequence). Trimming took 7 bases from V and 6 from J; bases not matched to a gene: 5. CDR3 in amino acids: CASNRQGADGYTF. The CDR3 nucleotides read TGTGCCAGCAACAGACAGGGGGCAGATGGCTACACCTTC.

V and J are TRBV18 and TRBJ2-2, with 10 positions matching TRBD1. V dropped 6 bases and J dropped 5; count of bases not matched to a gene: 6. Germline CDR1 is KGHSH and CDR2 is LQKENI. The length of the CDR3 is 15 residues. CDR3 DNA sequence: TGTGCCAGCTCGGCCGGGACAGGGGCGACCGGGGAGCTGTTTTTT. Protein: CASSAGTGATGELFF.